A single sample gave rise to the 16 T cell receptor beta chains below, sequenced in a study of Ad26.COV2.S vaccination and SARS-CoV-2 variants. Repertoires were generated with immunoSEQ multiplex PCR, while TCRdb's copy carries only in-frame clones and drops some. The sample includes about 350,000 clones, under 95% of them seen just once. Here the sequenced sample was peripheral blood, taken after recovery from COVID-19. All receptors derive from a human donor who had recovered from COVID-19.

The chain combines TRBV9 with TRBJ2-5, with TRBD2 matching 10 bases. Germline CDR1 reads SGDLS; CDR2 reads YYNGEE. J lost 3 bases, V lost 4 bases, and 3 bases had no gene match. The CDR3 extends over 14 amino acids. CDR3 sequence (DNA): TGTGCCAGCAGCCCCGGGACTAGCGAAGAGACCCAGTACTTC. It encodes CASSPGTSEETQYF.

The V and J genes are TRBV12-3 or TRBV12-4 and TRBJ2-7, with D possibly matching TRBD2 (5 bases). The CDR3 runs to 13 residues. V was clipped by 2 bases and J by 9 bases, with 14 bases between them. The CDR3 DNA is TGTGCCAGCAGTTTAATCGTAGGGAGAGGGCAGTACTTC. Its translation is CASSLIVGRGQYF.

V is TRBV5-1 and J is TRBJ2-1, with unresolved D. CDR1 and CDR2 (germline): SGHRS, YFSETQ. V lost 2 bases to trimming and J lost 6 bases, with 9 bases between them. The CDR3 covers 13 residues. The CDR3 here is CASSFPTSNEQFF. The CDR3 bases are TGCGCCAGCAGCTTCCCGACGAGCAATGAGCAGTTCTTC.

The chain has TRBV10-3 and TRBJ2-7, with 9 bases lining up with TRBD1. Germline V gene sequence: CDR1 ENHRY, CDR2 SYGVKD. With 6 bases clipped from V and 4 bases from J, the junction kept 1 base outside the gene matches. The CDR3 is 12 residues long. Written as DNA, the CDR3 is TGTGCCATCAGCGGGACAGGGTACGAGCAGTACTTC. Its protein product is CAISGTGYEQYF.

The J gene is TRBJ2-3, the V gene TRBV19; TRBD1 matches at 8 bases. The CDR3 has 15 amino acids. Trimming cost V 7 bases and J 2 bases; bases outside gene matches: 8. CDR1 LNHDA and CDR2 SQIVND come from the germline V gene (reference sequence). CDR3 bases: TGTGCCAGTACTCCACGGACAGGGACCACAGATACGCAGTATTTT. Its protein is CASTPRTGTTDTQYF. The whole variable domain, filled in from reference TRBV19 and TRBJ2-3, reads DGGITQSPKYLFRKEGQNVTLSCEQNLNHDAMYWYRQDPGQGLRLIYYSQIVNDFQKGDIAEGYSVSREKKESFPLTVTSAQKNPTAFYLCASTPRTGTTDTQYFGPGTRLTVL.

This clone was seen once. This chain uses TRBV14 with TRBJ2-7; 7 bases match TRBD1. The trim removed 6 bases at V and 3 bases at J, leaving 5 bases unmatched. CDR3 length equals 13 residues. Germline V gene data show CDR1 as SGHDN and CDR2 as FVKESK. The CDR3 DNA reads as TGTGCCAGCAGACCTACAGGGGTCTACGAGCAGTACTTC. This translates into CASRPTGVYEQYF. The full variable domain, with the rest looked up from reference TRBV14 and TRBJ2-7, is EAGVTQFPSHSVIEKGQTVTLRCDPISGHDNLYWYRRVMGKEIKFLLHFVKESKQDESGMPNNRFLAERTGGTYSTLKVQPAELEDSGVYFCASRPTGVYEQYFGPGTRLTVT.

This sequence joins TRBV7-8 and TRBJ1-5; a weak D match, TRBD1 (6 bases). The CDR3 consists of 16 residues. The V gene lost 4 bases and the J gene lost 2 bases, with 15 bases spanning the gap. Germline CDR1 is SGHVS and CDR2 is FQNEAQ. The CDR3 DNA sequence: TGTGCCAGCAGCTCGAGGGACATACCCGGCAATCAGCCCCAGCATTTT. Protein sequence: CASSSRDIPGNQPQHF.

The CDR3 region is CASILSGIQNEKLFF. CDR3 nucleotides: TGTGCCAGCATACTTTCCGGGATACAAAATGAAAAACTGTTTTTT. This chain joins TRBV6-5 and TRBJ1-4; D remains unclear. From germline, CDR1 is MNHEY and CDR2 SVGAGI. The CDR3 extends over 15 amino acids. The ends were cut back, 7 bases at V and 5 bases at J, with 17 bases in the middle.

This clone was detected once. The chain is built from TRBV18 and TRBJ2-6; TRBD1 agrees at 9 bases. The CDR3 consists of 16 residues. V lost 4 bases to trimming and J lost 1 base; unmatched junction nucleotides: 2. Per germline, CDR1 KGHSH and CDR2 LQKENI. CDR3 sequence reads: CASSQGTGSGANVLTF. The CDR3 DNA follows: TGTGCCAGCTCACAAGGGACAGGGTCTGGGGCCAACGTCCTGACTTTC.

The V call is TRBV5-8, the J call TRBJ2-7; D gene ambiguous. V dropped 0 bases and J dropped 3 bases, with 7 bases sitting between them. Germline values: CDR1 SGHTS, CDR2 YDEGEE. CDR3 length: 13 amino acids. This CDR3 reads CASSLGADYEQYF. CDR3 nucleotides: TGTGCCAGCAGCTTGGGGGCAGACTACGAGCAGTACTTC.

This clone has only one observation. This sequence joins TRBV4-1 and TRBJ2-1; TRBD2 aligns across 8 bases. The V segment lost 1 base and the J segment 4 bases; nucleotides outside the gene matches: 0. This CDR3 has 14 amino acids. Germline loops: CDR1 MGHRA, CDR2 YSYEKL. The CDR3 sequence is CASSQGLAYNEQFF. The CDR3 DNA follows: TGCGCCAGCAGCCAAGGACTAGCGTACAATGAGCAGTTCTTC.

The rearrangement joins TRBV11-2 to TRBJ1-2; D possibly corresponds to TRBD1 (5 bases). Germline V gene sequence: CDR1 SGHAT, CDR2 FQNNGV. V lost 0 bases to trimming and J lost 1 base, with 18 bases between them. The CDR3 extends over 18 amino acids. For the CDR3, the DNA is TGTGCCAGCAGCTTAGATCCCCGGACACTCTGGGGTAACTATGGCTACACCTTC. Protein product: CASSLDPRTLWGNYGYTF. The complete variable domain, with remaining parts taken from reference TRBV11-2 and TRBJ1-2, reads EAGVAQSPRYKIIEKRQSVAFWCNPISGHATLYWYQQILGQGPKLLIQFQNNGVVDDSQLPKDRFSAERLKGVDSTLKIQPAKLEDSAVYLCASSLDPRTLWGNYGYTFGSGTRLTVV.

This clone occurred once. The J gene is TRBJ1-1, the V gene TRBV6-2 or TRBV6-3, with a weak D call TRBD1 (5 bases). CDR1 MNHEY and CDR2 SVGEGT come from the germline V gene. This CDR3 region has 12 residues. V lost 4 bases and J lost 10, with 13 bases in between. The CDR3 spells CASSFLGGRAFF. Here the CDR3 DNA reads TGTGCCAGCAGTTTCCTCGGGGGGAGAGCTTTCTTT.

This clone was observed once. This chain uses TRBV4-1 with TRBJ2-3; D not resolved. There are 14 residues in the CDR3. With 1 base removed from V and 0 bases from J, the gap between germline ends came to 5 bases. CDR1 and CDR2 from the germline V gene are MGHRA and YSYEKL. CDR3 residues: CASSQVPSTDTQYF. The CDR3 bases are TGCGCCAGCAGCCAAGTTCCTAGCACAGATACGCAGTATTTT.

This chain uses TRBV5-1 with TRBJ2-5; 10 bases are a match to TRBD1. The trim removed 4 bases at V and 3 bases at J, leaving 12 bases unmatched. Germline V gives CDR1 SGHRS, CDR2 YFSETQ. The CDR3 totals 17 residues. The CDR3 reads CASSPPVGTGDKETQYF. The CDR3 nucleotides read TGCGCCAGCAGCCCCCCCGTTGGGACAGGGGATAAAGAGACCCAGTACTTC.

The DNA for the CDR3 is TGTGCCAGCAGTTTGACAGGGGATCTACTGTTGGCTGGCTACACCTTC. It yields the protein CASSLTGDLLLAGYTF. V usage is TRBV27 and J usage is TRBJ1-2; TRBD1 matches at 8 bases. The CDR3 totals 16 residues. Unmatched junction bases numbered 13, after V lost 3 bases and J lost 7 bases. Germline V gene data show CDR1 as MNHEY and CDR2 as SMNVEV (reference sequence).